Listed here is a single TCR beta chain. This record belongs to a study of blood T cell repertoires in COVID-19. Study overall: Italy, Spain and the United States were the sources of the convalescent and acute COVID-19 samples. PBMCs, B-cell-depleted T cells, or T cells were the source of the cDNA or gDNA that made up the material.

The CDR3 spans 19 residues. Deletions cut 5 bases from V and 0 bases from J, with 20 bases between. Germline V lookup: CDR1 SGHVS, CDR2 FNYEAQ. Per the study methods: Estimated nucleated cell counts came from reference gene primer amplification. The table came from immunoSEQ multiplex PCR; TCRdb's copy has only in-frame clones and leaves some out. Clone size and the V and J calls come from that table; the DNA yielded D and trimming. The table has under 90,000 clones, 70% to 80% seen once. The sample comprised peripheral blood. This clonotype was obtained from a human donor in a cohort sampled during active COVID-19. This rearrangement joins TRBV7-6 to TRBJ2-6, with D possibly matching TRBD1 (5 bases). The CDR3 DNA reads as TGTGCCAGCAGCGGCCATGGGCAGGGCGGCTTCTCTGGGGCCAACGTCCTGACTTTC. Translating gives CASSGHGQGGFSGANVLTF.